The clone carrying this T cell receptor (beta chain) is a singleton in its sample. Antigen unknown. Trimming cost V 7 bases and J 6 bases, with 25 bases left between them. This CDR3 has 17 residues. Per germline, CDR1 MNHNS and CDR2 SASEGT. The record originates from a study of blood T cells in healthy people across ages. Looking at the study overall: There was about one barcoded beta molecule captured by template switching per two T cells. Study-wide findings and caveats: Both naive CD4+ cell counts and diversity were greater in long-lived donors than in aged donors. Unsorted PBMCs prevented conclusive naive versus antigen-experienced comparison.

Isolated PBMCs totaled at least 7 million in each sample. PCR was performed a second time for about 6 to 12 cycles using a sample-barcoded 5' primer and a J-beta primer mix. TCRdb re-called the 5' RACE reads with MiXCR, one entry per CDR3 protein. The sample has about 1.8 million distinct CDR3 sequences, about 49% seen once; the top ten hold 2.1%. The sample comprised blood. The sequence was obtained from a woman between 40 and 50 years old in good health. This chain connects TRBV6-1 to TRBJ1-5; no firm D call. The DNA of the CDR3 is TGTGCCAGCATGGGCGGGAGAGTCGGGGATTGGGGTCAGCCCCAGCATTTT. This codes for CASMGGRVGDWGQPQHF.